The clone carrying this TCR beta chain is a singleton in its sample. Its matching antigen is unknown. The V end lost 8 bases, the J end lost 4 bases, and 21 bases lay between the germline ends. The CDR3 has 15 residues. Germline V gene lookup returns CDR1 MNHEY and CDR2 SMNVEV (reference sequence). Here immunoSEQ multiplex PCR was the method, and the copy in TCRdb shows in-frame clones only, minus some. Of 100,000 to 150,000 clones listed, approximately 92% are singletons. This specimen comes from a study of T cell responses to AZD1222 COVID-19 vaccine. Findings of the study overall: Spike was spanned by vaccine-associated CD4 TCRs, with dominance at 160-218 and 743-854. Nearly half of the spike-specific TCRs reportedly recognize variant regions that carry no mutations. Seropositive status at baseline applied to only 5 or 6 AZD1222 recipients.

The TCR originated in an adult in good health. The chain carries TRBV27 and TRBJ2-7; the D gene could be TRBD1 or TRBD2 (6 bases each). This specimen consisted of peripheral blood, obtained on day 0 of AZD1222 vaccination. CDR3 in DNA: TGTGCCAGCCTACCCGGTGGAGGGACACCGTACGAGCAGTACTTC. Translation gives CASLPGGGTPYEQYF.